This T cell receptor (beta chain) was sequenced during a study of tissue T cells after allogeneic stem cell transplantation. Regarding this clone: Antigen unknown. The genes are named according to mouse. The read ends 1 residue before the CDR3 terminus; that terminus is restored from the germline J gene.

This sample's time point: mouse harvest day 14 after allogeneic transplant. The graft held 10^6 splenic CD5+ T cells and 10^7 T-cell-depleted bone marrow cells. Tissues came from B6→BALB/c major-mismatch GVHD mice at day 7 or 14. The CDR3 sequence is 15 residues long. Germline lookup yields CDR1 LGHNA and CDR2 YSYQKL. J gave up 2 bases and V 1 base, and 1 base lay outside the gene matches. Using immunoSEQ multiplex PCR, the repertoire was profiled, and TCRdb retains in-frame clones only, with some absent. The table has roughly 2,000 clones, approximately 46% seen once. General observations from the study: Anatomically similar tissues had similar TCR repertoires within each patient. In patients and mice, blood and spleen missed much of tissue repertoire.

Sequencing input: lymph node tissue. The clonotype originates from a female BALB/c mouse given C57BL/6 T cells with graft-versus-host disease after an allogeneic hematopoietic cell transplant. This chain joins TRBV2 and TRBJ1-2; 10 bases are shared with TRBD1. The part of the CDR3 DNA that was read is TGTGCCAGCAGCCAAGCGGGACAGGGGAACTCCGACTACACC. It specifies CASSQAGQGNSDYT. The full CDR3 is CASSQAGQGNSDYTF.